This T cell receptor beta chain was recorded in a study of vaccination and CD4 T cells after COVID-19. Germline CDR1 MNHEY, CDR2 SVGEGT. This CDR3 has 14 residues. Cultured CD4+ T cell DNA underwent sequencing with the Oncomine TCR Beta short-read assay. DNA came from CD4+ T cells after culture. TCRdb used MiXCR to reprocess the PCR reads, holding one entry per CDR3 protein. There are roughly 9,000 distinct CDR3 sequences in the sample; roughly a third occur only once, and approximately 18% lies in the top ten. Treatment: roughly 11-day PBMC culture with coronavirus spike peptide pools or control peptides (ViraFEST assay). It was before the COVID-19 pandemic (2011-2018) that the unexposed donor's CD4+ T cells were collected. About 1.9 million PBMCs went into each well for culture with approximately 9.4 IU/ml IL-2 and 7.5 to 10 ug/ml peptide pools. This clonotype was seen only a few times. Its specificity is unknown. A read error may account for a junction end that differs from germline.

This chain uses TRBV6-2 or TRBV6-3 with TRBJ2-7; maybe TRBD2 (5 bases). This sequence originates from a human donor in good health. Material for sequencing was CD4+ T cells from blood, cultured in vitro. CDR3 region: CASSYSEVSSEQYF. In DNA, the CDR3 is TGTGCCAGCAGTTACTCGGAGGTCTCCTCCGAGCAGTACTTC.